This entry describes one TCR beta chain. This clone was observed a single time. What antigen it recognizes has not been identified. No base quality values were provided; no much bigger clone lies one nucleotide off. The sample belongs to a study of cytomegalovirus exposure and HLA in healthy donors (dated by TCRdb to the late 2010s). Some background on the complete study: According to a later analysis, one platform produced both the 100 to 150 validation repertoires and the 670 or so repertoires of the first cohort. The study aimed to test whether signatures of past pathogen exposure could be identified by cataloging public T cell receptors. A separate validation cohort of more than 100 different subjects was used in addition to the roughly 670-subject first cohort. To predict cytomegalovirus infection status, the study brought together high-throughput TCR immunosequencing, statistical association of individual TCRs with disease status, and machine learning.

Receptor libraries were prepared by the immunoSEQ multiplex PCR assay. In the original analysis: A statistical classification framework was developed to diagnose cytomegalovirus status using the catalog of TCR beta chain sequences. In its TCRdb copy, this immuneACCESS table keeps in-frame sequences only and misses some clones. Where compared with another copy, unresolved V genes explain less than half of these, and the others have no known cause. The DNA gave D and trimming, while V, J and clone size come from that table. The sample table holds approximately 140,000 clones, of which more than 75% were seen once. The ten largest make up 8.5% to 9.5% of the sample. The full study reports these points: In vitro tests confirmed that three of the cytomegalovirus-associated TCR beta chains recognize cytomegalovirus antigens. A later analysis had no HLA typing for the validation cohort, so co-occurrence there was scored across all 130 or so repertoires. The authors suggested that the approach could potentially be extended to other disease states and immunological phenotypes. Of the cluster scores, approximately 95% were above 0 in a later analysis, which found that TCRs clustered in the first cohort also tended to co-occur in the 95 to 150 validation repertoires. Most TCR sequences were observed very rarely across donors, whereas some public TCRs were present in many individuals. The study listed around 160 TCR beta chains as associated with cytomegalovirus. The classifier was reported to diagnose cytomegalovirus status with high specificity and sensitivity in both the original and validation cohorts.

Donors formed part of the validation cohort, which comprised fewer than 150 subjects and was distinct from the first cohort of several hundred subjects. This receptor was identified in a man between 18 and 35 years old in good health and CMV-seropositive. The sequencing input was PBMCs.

The CDR3 amino acid sequence is: CSVGTGLAAQETQYF. In nucleotide form, the sequence is TGCAGCGTCGGGACGGGACTAGCGGCACAAGAGACCCAGTACTTC. The rearranged chain carries TRBV29-1 and TRBJ2-5, and TRBD2 matches 11 of the central bases. V and J are trimmed by 6 bases and 2 bases, and the gene matches miss 8 bases of the junction. Including cysteine and phenylalanine, the CDR3 has 15 amino acids. The kept DNA is CDR3 alone, 45 bases in frame from the first base. The germline V gene provides CDR1 SQVTM and CDR2 ANQGSEA.